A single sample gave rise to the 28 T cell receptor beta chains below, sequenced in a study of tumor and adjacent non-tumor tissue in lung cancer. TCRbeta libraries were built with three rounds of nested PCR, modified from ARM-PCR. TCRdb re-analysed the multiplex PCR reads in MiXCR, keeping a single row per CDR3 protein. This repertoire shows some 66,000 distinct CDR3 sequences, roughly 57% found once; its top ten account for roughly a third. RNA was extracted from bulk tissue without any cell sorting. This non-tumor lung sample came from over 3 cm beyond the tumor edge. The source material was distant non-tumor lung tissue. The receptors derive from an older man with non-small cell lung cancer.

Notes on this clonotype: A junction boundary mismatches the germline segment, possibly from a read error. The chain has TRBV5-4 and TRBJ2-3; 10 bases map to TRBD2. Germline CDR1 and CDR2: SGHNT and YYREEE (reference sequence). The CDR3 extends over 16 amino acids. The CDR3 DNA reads TGCGCCAGCAGCTTGGGAGCGGGAGGGCTAGCAGATACGCAGTATTTT. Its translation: CASSLGAGGLADTQYF.

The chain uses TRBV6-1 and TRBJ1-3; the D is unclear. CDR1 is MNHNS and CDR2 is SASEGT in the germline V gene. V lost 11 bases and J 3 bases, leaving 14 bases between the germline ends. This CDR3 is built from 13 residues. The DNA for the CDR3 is TGTGCCGGCCTTTTCGGAGATGGAAACACCATATATTTT. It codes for CAGLFGDGNTIYF.

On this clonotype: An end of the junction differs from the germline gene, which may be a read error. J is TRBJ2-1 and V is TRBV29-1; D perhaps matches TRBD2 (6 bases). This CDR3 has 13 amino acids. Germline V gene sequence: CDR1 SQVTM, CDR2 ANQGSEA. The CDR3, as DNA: TGCGGCGTCTCGGGGAGGTACCGCGATGAACAGTTCTTC. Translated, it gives CGVSGRYRDEQFF.

CDR3 region: CASSAQGYVGLQQFF. The CDR3 DNA follows: TGTGCCAGCAGCGCGCAGGGGTATGTGGGACTGCAACAGTTCTTC. The chain joins TRBV5-4 to TRBJ2-1; D possibly matches TRBD1 or TRBD2 (6 bases each). Germline CDR1 is SGHNT and CDR2 is YYREEE (reference sequence). Trimming removed 4 bases at V and 13 bases at J, with 24 bases between. The CDR3 is made up of 15 amino acids. Full variable domain (remainder filled in from reference TRBV5-4 and TRBJ2-1): ETGVTQSPTHLIKTRGQQVTLRCSSQSGHNTVSWYQQALGQGPQFIFQYYREEENGRGNFPPRFSGLQFPNYSSELNVNALELDDSALYLCASSAQGYVGLQQFFGPGTRLTVL.

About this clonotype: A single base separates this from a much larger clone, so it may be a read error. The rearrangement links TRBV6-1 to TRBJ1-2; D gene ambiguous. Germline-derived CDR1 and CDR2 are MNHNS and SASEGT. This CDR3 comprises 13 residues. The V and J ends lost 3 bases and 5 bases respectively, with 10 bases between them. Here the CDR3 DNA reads TGTGCCAGCAGTGAGCATATCGGATATGGCTACACCTTC. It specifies CASSEHIGYGYTF.

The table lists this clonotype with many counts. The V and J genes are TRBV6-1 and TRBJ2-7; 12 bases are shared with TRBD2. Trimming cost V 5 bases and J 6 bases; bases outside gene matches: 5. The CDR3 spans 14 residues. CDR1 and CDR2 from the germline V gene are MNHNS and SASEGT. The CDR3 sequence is CASSRLAGVLEQYF. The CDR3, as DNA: TGTGCCAGCAGTAGACTAGCGGGAGTTCTCGAGCAGTACTTC.

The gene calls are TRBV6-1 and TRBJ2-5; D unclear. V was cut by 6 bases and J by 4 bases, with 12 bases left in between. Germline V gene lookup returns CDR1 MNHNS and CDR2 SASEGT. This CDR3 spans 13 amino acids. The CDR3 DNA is TGTGCCAGCAGGTTGGATCCCAGAGAGACCCAGTACTTC. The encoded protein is CASRLDPRETQYF.

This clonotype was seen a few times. CDR3 residues: CASSIPFGGSNYGYTF. In nucleotides, the CDR3 is TGTGCCAGTAGTATTCCTTTCGGCGGATCTAACTATGGCTACACCTTC. The rearrangement joins TRBV19 to TRBJ1-2; D not certain. The V gene lost 3 bases and the J gene lost 0 bases, with 14 bases spanning the gap. This CDR3 region has 16 residues. From germline, CDR1 is LNHDA and CDR2 SQIVND (reference sequence).

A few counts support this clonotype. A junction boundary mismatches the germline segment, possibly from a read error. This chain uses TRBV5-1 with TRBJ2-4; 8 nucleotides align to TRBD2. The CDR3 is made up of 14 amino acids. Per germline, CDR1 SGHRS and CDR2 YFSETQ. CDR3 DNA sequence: TGCGCCAGCTGCTCCGGGGGGGCCGGGAACACTCAGTACTTC. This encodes CASCSGGAGNTQYF.

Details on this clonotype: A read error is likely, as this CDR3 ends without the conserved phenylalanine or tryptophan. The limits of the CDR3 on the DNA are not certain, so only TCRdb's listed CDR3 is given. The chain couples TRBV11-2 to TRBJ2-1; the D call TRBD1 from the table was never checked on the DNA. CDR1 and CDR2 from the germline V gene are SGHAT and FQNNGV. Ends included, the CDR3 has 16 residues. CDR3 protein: CASSIIPGQSYNEQFL.

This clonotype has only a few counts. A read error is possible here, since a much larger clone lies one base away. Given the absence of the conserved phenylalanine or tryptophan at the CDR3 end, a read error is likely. Written as DNA, the CDR3 is TGTGCCAGCAGTGAAAGACGGAGCAATCAGCCCCAGCATTCT. Translating it yields CASSERRSNQPQHS. The gene calls are TRBV6-1 and TRBJ1-5, with unresolved D. From germline, CDR1 is MNHNS and CDR2 SASEGT. This CDR3 spans 14 amino acids. Trimming pared 2 bases from V and 1 base from J, leaving 6 bases between.

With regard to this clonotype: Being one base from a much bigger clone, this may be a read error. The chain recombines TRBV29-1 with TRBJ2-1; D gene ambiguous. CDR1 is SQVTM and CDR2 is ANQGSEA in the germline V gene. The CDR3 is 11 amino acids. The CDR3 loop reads CSVLSNNERFF. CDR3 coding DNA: TGCAGCGTTCTCTCGAACAATGAGCGGTTCTTC.

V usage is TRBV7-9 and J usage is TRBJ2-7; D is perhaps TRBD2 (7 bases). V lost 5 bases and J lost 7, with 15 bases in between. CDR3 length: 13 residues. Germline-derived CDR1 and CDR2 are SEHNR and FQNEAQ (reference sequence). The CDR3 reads CASSLGRGQEQYF. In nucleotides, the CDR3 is TGTGCCAGCAGCCTCGGGCGGGGGCAAGAGCAGTACTTC.

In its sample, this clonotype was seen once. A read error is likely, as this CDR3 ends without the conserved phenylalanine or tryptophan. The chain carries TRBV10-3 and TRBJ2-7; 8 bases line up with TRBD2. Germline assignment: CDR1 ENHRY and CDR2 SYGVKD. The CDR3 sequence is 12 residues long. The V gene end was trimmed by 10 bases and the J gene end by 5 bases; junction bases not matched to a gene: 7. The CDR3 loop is CATGRVNHEQYI. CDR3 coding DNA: TGTGCCACCGGGAGGGTAAACCACGAGCAGTACATC.

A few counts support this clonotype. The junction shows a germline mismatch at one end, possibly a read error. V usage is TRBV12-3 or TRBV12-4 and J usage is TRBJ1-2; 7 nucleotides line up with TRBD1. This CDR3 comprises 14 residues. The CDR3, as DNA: TGTGCCATCAGTCCTCGGACAGGTGGCTTTGGCTACACCTTC. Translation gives CAISPRTGGFGYTF.

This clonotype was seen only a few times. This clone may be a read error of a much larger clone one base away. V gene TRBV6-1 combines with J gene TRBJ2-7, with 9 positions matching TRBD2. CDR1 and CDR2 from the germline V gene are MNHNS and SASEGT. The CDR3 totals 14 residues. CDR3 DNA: TGTACCAGCAGCCGCGACGGACTAGCGATCGAGCAGTACTTC. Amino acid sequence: CTSSRDGLAIEQYF.

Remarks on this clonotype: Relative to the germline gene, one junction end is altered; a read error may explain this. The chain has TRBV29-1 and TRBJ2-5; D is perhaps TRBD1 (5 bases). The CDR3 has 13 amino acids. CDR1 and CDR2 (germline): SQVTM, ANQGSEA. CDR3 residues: CSFSSGYHETQYF. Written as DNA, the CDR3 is TGCAGTTTCTCATCAGGGTACCATGAGACCCAGTACTTC.

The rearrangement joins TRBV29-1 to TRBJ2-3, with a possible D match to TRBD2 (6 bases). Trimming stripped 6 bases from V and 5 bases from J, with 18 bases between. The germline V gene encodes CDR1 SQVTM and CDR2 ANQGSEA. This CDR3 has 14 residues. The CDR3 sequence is CSVARTDYIDTQYF. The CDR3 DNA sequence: TGCAGCGTCGCGAGAACGGACTACATAGATACGCAGTATTTT.

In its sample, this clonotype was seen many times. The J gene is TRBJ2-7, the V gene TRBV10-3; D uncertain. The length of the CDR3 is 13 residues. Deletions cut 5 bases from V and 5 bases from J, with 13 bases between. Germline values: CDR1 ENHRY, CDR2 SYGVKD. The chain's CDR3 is CAISPGRRDEQYF. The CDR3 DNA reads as TGTGCCATCAGTCCTGGACGACGGGACGAGCAGTACTTC.

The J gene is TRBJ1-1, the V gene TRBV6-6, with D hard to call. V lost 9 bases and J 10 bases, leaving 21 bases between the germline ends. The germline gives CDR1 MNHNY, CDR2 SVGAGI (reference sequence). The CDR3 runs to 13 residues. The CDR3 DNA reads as TGTGCCAGTACCGTTAGTCCGCGTTCCGTAGCTTTCTTT. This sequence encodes CASTVSPRSVAFF.

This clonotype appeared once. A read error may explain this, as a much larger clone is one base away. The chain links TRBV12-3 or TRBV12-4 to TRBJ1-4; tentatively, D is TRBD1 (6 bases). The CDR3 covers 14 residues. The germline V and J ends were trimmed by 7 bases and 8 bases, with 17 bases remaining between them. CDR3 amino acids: CASTHTGLGEKLFF. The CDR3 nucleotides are TGTGCCAGCACCCATACAGGGCTGGGGGAAAAACTGTTTTTT.

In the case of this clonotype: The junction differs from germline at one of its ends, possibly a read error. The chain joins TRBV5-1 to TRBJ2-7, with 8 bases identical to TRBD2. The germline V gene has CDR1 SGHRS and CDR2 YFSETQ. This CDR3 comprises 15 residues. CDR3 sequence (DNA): TGCGTCAGCAGCTTTTCGCGGGGGGACTCCTACGGGCAGTACTTC. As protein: CVSSFSRGDSYGQYF.

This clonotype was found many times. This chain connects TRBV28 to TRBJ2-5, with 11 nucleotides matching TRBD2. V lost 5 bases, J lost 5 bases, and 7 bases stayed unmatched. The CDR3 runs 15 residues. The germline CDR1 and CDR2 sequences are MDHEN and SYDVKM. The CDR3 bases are TGTGCCAGCAGTCTTAGCGGGGGGGCCGGGGAGACCCAGTACTTC. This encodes CASSLSGGAGETQYF.

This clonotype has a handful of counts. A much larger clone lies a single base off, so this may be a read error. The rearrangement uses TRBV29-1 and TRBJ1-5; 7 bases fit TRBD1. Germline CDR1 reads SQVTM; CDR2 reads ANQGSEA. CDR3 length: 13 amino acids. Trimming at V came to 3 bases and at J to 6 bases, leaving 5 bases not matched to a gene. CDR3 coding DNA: TGCAGCGTTGATGCAGGGGGGGGTCAGCCCCAGCATTTT. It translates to CSVDAGGGQPQHF.

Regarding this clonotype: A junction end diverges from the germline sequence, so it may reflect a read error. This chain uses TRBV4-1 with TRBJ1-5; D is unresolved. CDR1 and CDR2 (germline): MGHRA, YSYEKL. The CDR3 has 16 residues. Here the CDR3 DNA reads TGCGCCAGCAGGCAAGAACAGACGTCCCTTCATCAGCCCCAGCATTTC. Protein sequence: CASRQEQTSLHQPQHF.

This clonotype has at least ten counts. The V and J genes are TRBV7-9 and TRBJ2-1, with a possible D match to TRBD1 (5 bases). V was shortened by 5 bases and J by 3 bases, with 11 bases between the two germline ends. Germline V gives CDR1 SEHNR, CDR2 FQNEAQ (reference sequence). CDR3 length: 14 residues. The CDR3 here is CASSGRQSYNEQFF. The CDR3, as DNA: TGTGCCAGCAGCGGCAGACAGAGCTACAATGAGCAGTTCTTC.

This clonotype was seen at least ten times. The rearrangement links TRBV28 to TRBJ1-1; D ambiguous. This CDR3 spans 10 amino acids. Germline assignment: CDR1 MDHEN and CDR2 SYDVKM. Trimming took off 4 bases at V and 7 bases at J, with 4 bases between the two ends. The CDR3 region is CASSSFEAFF. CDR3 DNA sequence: TGTGCCAGCAGTTCCTTTGAAGCTTTCTTT.

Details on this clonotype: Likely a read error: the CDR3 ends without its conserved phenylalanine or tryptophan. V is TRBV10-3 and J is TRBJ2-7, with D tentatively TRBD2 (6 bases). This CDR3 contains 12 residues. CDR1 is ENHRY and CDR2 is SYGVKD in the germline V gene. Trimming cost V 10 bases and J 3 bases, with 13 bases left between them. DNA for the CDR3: TGTGCCACCTGGAGGGTAAACTACGAGCAGTACATC. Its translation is CATWRVNYEQYI.